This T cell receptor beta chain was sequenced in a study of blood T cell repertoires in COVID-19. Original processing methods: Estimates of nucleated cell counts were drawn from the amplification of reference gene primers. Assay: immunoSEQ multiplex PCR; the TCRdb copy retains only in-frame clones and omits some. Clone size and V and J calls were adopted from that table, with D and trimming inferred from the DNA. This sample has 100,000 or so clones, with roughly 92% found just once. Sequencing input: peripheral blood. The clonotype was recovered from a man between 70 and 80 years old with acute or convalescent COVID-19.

This CDR3 is CASSKKEVGGRHYGYTF. As DNA, the CDR3 is TGTGCCAGCAGTAAGAAGGAAGTAGGCGGGAGACACTATGGCTACACCTTC. This chain joins TRBV5-4 and TRBJ1-2; D remains unclear. The V gene's germline CDR1 is SGHNT and CDR2 YYREEE (reference sequence). The V and J ends lost 5 bases and 3 bases respectively, with 23 bases between them. The CDR3 is 17 amino acids.